This T cell receptor beta chain was documented in a study of cytomegalovirus exposure and HLA in healthy donors. Study background: An analysis done earlier identified roughly 120 million unique TCR beta sequences from about 179 million T cells. Study observations and caveats: The study designated fewer than 200 TCR beta chains cytomegalovirus-associated. Earlier findings revealed that most TCR beta V segments proved productive either about 90% or about 30% of the time. A later analysis reportedly identified an Asian-associated ancestry cluster as carrying fewer N-insertions than the roughly 670-donor mean.

This clone was seen only a few times. The antigen is undetermined. It was with 60 Vbeta and 13 Jbeta primers that the PCR ran. Sequenced by immunoSEQ multiplex PCR; TCRdb stores in-frame clones only, minus some. The sample contains some 150,000 clones, almost 80% of which appear only once. The ends lost 5 bases at V and 5 bases at J; junction bases unmatched: 6. The germline gives CDR1 SNHLY, CDR2 FYNNEI. The CDR3 consists of 14 residues. Source material: PBMCs. V usage is TRBV2 and J usage is TRBJ1-1; 9 nucleotides match TRBD1. This TCR was sampled from a woman in her twenties or thirties in good health and CMV-seronegative. In nucleotides, the CDR3 is TGTGCCAGCAGTCCACAGGGGGCAAGAACTGAAGCTTTCTTT. Encoded protein: CASSPQGARTEAFF.